A single T cell receptor beta chain is shown here with its context. Its matching antigen is unknown. This sample stems from a study of cytomegalovirus exposure and HLA in healthy donors. Study-wide results and limits: Upon later analysis, TCR association rates were observed to vary by HLA locus, being highest for DRB1 and lowest for HLA-C. Three CMV-associated chains proved CMV antigen-specific in vitro.

The CDR3 is made up of 14 amino acids. V lost 1 base, J lost 3 bases, and 3 bases stayed unmatched. Germline V gene sequence: CDR1 LGHNA, CDR2 YSLEER. PCR used 60 Vbeta primers and 13 Jbeta primers. Per the original methods: There were 80 million or so unique TCR beta chains by a later count, and approximately 11 million of them were shared. Libraries were prepared by immunoSEQ multiplex PCR; TCRdb keeps only in-frame clonotypes and omits some of them. V, J and clone size are taken as reported in that table, and D and trimming were inferred from the DNA itself. This table has about 78,000 clones, around 70% appearing once.

This chain joins TRBV4-3 and TRBJ2-7, with 7 bases lining up with TRBD1. This clonotype was sampled from a woman aged 40-49 years in good health and CMV-seropositive. Sequencing was carried out using PBMCs. The CDR3: CASSQATGIYEQYF. Here the CDR3 DNA reads TGCGCCAGCAGCCAAGCGACAGGGATCTACGAGCAGTACTTC.